What follows describes a single TCR beta chain. Its antigen is not yet known. No much larger clone exists at a distance of one base, and base qualities are not known. TCRbeta CDR3 regions were amplified from genomic DNA by means of the immunoSEQ Assay, a bias-controlled multiplex PCR. As for how the authors treated the data: The number of nucleated cells in each sample was estimated from the amplification of reference gene primers within the assay. To quantify the absolute abundance of each unique TCRbeta CDR3 rearrangement, sequence reads were collapsed and filtered. For each sample, productive Simpson clonality was calculated as the square root of Simpson's diversity index across productive rearrangements. TCRdb stores this immuneACCESS table with in-frame sequences only. Part of the clones is absent; in the studies checked, under half of the shortfall reflects unresolved V genes, and no reason is known for the rest. V, J and clone size reflect that table, while D and trimming were determined from the DNA. Present in this sample are 75,000 to 90,000 clones, around nine tenths of which were seen just once. The ten largest account for around 10% of the sample.

The data were taken from a study of blood T cell repertoires in COVID-19 (dated by TCRdb to between 2020 and 2021). About the full investigation: The collaborator samples originated in the United States, Italy and Spain and spanned the acute and convalescent phases of COVID-19. Where available, HLA class I and class II types were obtained from metadata supplied by the sample provider rather than from assay-based typing. The material from the prospective study consisted of cDNA or gDNA derived from T cells, B-cell-depleted T cells, or PBMCs. Subjects who had been exposed to COVID-19, were actively infected with it, or had recovered from it provided the deeply sampled blood TCRbeta repertoires that made up the dataset. A freely available public database, intended as a resource for researchers studying the immune response to SARS-CoV-2, is where the repertoires were released. The sample metadata nearly always contained a de-identified subject ID, COVID-19 status, age in years and sex. The samples were drawn from the first 160 participants of the ongoing ImmuneRACE study and from 1,254 subjects provided by 6 global collaborators. What the work shows at the level of the full study, not this receptor alone: The quantity of clinical and demographic metadata differed by source and by participant and was supplied without curation.

According to the germline V gene (reference sequence), CDR1 reads LGHDT and CDR2 reads YNNKEL. The CDR3, from cysteine to phenylalanine, totals 15 residues. The CDR3 DNA has 45 bases and is translated from base 1. The junction shows trimming of 1 base on V and 2 bases on J, plus 11 bases between the germline ends. Whole blood was collected in K2EDTA tubes by collaborating institutions according to the institutions' own protocols. For TCRbeta analysis, collaborator samples were shipped as frozen whole blood, as isolated PBMCs, or as DNA extracted from either sample type. Recombination joined TRBV3-1 (or the pseudogene TRBV3-2) with TRBJ1-2; the D gene is not confidently resolved. The sequencing sample was made of peripheral blood. The clonotype comes from a man at least 80 years old with acute or convalescent COVID-19. Here is the DNA: TGTGCCAGCAGCCAAGCTGAATACAGAAACTATGGCTACACCTTC. It codes for CASSQAEYRNYGYTF.